This T cell receptor (beta chain) was recorded in a study of shared clonotypes between healthy human individuals. CD45RA+ naive and CD45RA-negative memory subsets were separated from CD4+ cells. The V and J ends lost 4 bases and 2 bases, in that order; junction bases with no gene match: 7. Germline V gene sequence: CDR1 GTSNPN, CDR2 SVGIG (reference sequence). The CDR3 consists of 15 residues. TCRdb keeps only in-frame clones here, not all; method: immunoSEQ multiplex PCR. This sample has more than 2 million clones, with around 95% found just once. The V and J genes are TRBV30 and TRBJ2-5; TRBD2 aligns across 10 bases. The sequencing sample was made of naive CD4+ T cells sorted from blood. Subset described: CD45RA+ positively selected. The TCR comes from a young man in good health. For the CDR3, the DNA is TGTGCCTGGACCGGCAATAGCGGGGGGCAAGAGACCCAGTACTTC. Amino acid sequence: CAWTGNSGGQETQYF.